The 18 T cell receptor beta chains in this list originate from one sample, sequenced in a study of blood T cell repertoires in COVID-19. The repertoire was sequenced with immunoSEQ multiplex PCR; TCRdb's copy has only in-frame clones and lacks some. This table holds under 350,000 clones, roughly 91% found once. The sample consisted of peripheral blood. The receptor set was obtained from a woman aged 25 to 45 with COVID-19, enrolled during active disease.

This chain links TRBV5-4 with TRBJ2-5, with TRBD1 matching 8 bases. This CDR3 contains 12 residues. The germline gives CDR1 SGHNT, CDR2 YYREEE (reference sequence). The V gene end was trimmed by 3 bases and the J gene end by 12 bases; junction bases not matched to a gene: 7. Here the CDR3 reads CASSSRTGPEYF. CDR3 DNA: TGTGCCAGCAGCTCCCGGACAGGGCCAGAGTACTTC.

The chain uses TRBV2 and TRBJ2-2, with D unresolved. V lost 3 bases and J 4 bases, leaving 12 bases between the germline ends. The germline V gene has CDR1 SNHLY and CDR2 FYNNEI. CDR3 length: 15 amino acids. The CDR3 sequence is CASSDLEQFTGELFF. CDR3 nucleotides: TGTGCCAGCAGTGATTTAGAACAGTTCACCGGGGAGCTGTTTTTT.

This sequence joins TRBV5-6 and TRBJ2-1; D gene ambiguous. Trimming left V 5 bases short and J 8 bases short, with 8 bases between. The germline gives CDR1 SGHDT, CDR2 YYEEEE. The CDR3 contains 11 residues. DNA of the CDR3: TGTGCCAGCAGTTATAGCCATGAGCAGTTCTTC. It encodes CASSYSHEQFF.

This rearrangement joins TRBV2 to TRBJ1-3; 7 bases fit TRBD1. The CDR3 extends over 15 amino acids. J lost 0 bases, V lost 7 bases, and 6 bases had no gene match. Germline CDR1 is SNHLY and CDR2 is FYNNEI. CDR3 loop: CASKIQGSSGNTIYF. As DNA, the CDR3 is TGTGCCAGCAAGATACAGGGGAGCTCTGGAAACACCATATATTTT.

This clone was counted once. The V gene is TRBV6-6, the J gene TRBJ1-2; 8 bases align to TRBD1. Germline-derived CDR1 and CDR2 are MNHNY and SVGAGI (reference sequence). The CDR3 runs 14 residues. V shed 6 bases and J 1 base; nucleotides not matched to a gene: 4. CDR3 amino acids: CASRDRALNYGYTF. In nucleotides, the CDR3 is TGTGCCAGCAGGGACAGGGCCCTTAACTATGGCTACACCTTC.

The chain uses TRBV5-4 and TRBJ2-2, with D unresolved. This CDR3 comprises 15 residues. Trimming removed 0 bases from V and 5 bases from J, with 11 bases in between. Germline V lookup: CDR1 SGHNT, CDR2 YYREEE (reference sequence). The CDR3 region has the DNA TGTGCCAGCAGCTTGGCCACGAGGAATACCGGGGAGCTGTTTTTT. Residues: CASSLATRNTGELFF.

The J gene is TRBJ1-5, the V gene TRBV24-1; 9 bases match TRBD1. CDR3 size: 17 residues. Trimming took 3 bases from V and 1 from J; bases not matched to a gene: 6. Germline-derived CDR1 and CDR2 are KGHDR and SFDVKD. The CDR3 coding sequence is TGTGCCACCAGTGATCCTGCGACAGGGGGAAGCAATCAGCCCCAGCATTTT. This encodes CATSDPATGGSNQPQHF.

The chain is built from TRBV6-1 and TRBJ1-1; D call uncertain. Trimming took off 2 bases at V and 8 bases at J, with 15 bases between the two ends. The V gene's germline CDR1 is MNHNS and CDR2 SASEGT. The CDR3 has 14 residues. The CDR3: CASSEYISQVEAFF. For the CDR3, the DNA is TGTGCCAGCAGTGAATACATTAGTCAGGTCGAAGCTTTCTTT.

The rearrangement links TRBV6-5 to TRBJ1-2; perhaps TRBD1 as D (5 bases). The CDR3 is 11 residues long. Germline assignment: CDR1 MNHEY and CDR2 SVGAGI. V lost 8 bases and J 3 bases, leaving 7 bases between the germline ends. The CDR3 DNA sequence: TGTGCCAGCGGGGACTACTATGGCTACACCTTC. Its translation: CASGDYYGYTF.

This clone was picked up one time. J is TRBJ2-2 and V is TRBV30; 7 positions match TRBD1. Germline CDR1 is GTSNPN and CDR2 is SVGIG (reference sequence). The CDR3 length is 13 residues. V lost 8 bases, J lost 3 bases, and 6 bases stayed unmatched. In nucleotides, the CDR3 is TGTGCCGAAAGGGGGCGCGACACCGGGGAGCTGTTTTTT. This translates into CAERGRDTGELFF.

In this sample, this clone turned up a few times. The chain uses TRBV7-9 and TRBJ1-2; 7 bases are a match to TRBD1. CDR3 length: 15 amino acids. CDR1 and CDR2 from the germline V gene are SEHNR and FQNEAQ (reference sequence). V lost 5 bases and J lost 4; bases outside the gene matches: 10. CDR3 bases: TGTGCCAGCAGCCCAAGGACAGGAAACACCTATGGCTACACCTTC. This translates into CASSPRTGNTYGYTF.

The J gene is TRBJ2-7, the V gene TRBV7-9, with D perhaps matching TRBD2 (5 bases). Germline V lookup: CDR1 SEHNR, CDR2 FQNEAQ (reference sequence). The CDR3 contains 12 residues. The V and J ends lost 5 bases and 7 bases respectively, with 12 bases between them. The CDR3 DNA sequence: TGTGCCAGCAGCCGAGGGTCTCGGGAGCAGTACTTC. This sequence encodes CASSRGSREQYF.

The chain joins TRBV19 to TRBJ1-1; 10 positions match TRBD1. The CDR3 has 14 residues. J lost 10 bases, V lost 3 bases, and 8 bases had no gene match. Germline V gene sequence: CDR1 LNHDA, CDR2 SQIVND (reference sequence). DNA for the CDR3: TGTGCCAGTAGTATCTTGGGGACAGGGGTCGGAGCTTTCTTT. Protein product: CASSILGTGVGAFF.

J is TRBJ1-1 and V is TRBV6-5, with no clear D. The germline V gene has CDR1 MNHEY and CDR2 SVGAGI. The CDR3 totals 16 residues. Between the trimmed V and J ends, which lost 0 bases and 1 base, there was a span of 12 bases. The CDR3 region has the DNA TGTGCCAGCAGTTACTCGGGCTTCCAGAGGAACACTGAAGCTTTCTTT. This codes for CASSYSGFQRNTEAFF.

This clone was observed a single time. Other DNA sequences of this sample code for an identical CDR3. V is TRBV12-3 or TRBV12-4 and J is TRBJ1-1, with no clear D. The V and J ends lost 1 base and 8 bases respectively, with 5 bases between them. This CDR3 has 11 amino acids. The CDR3 nucleotides read TGTGCCAGCAGTTTAGGTTCAGAAGCTTTCTTT. This codes for CASSLGSEAFF.

The chain is built from TRBV6-4 and TRBJ2-3; a possible D gene is TRBD2 (5 bases). The germline V and J ends were trimmed by 2 bases and 4 bases, with 7 bases remaining between them. This CDR3 has 13 residues. Germline CDR1 reads MRHNA; CDR2 reads SNTAGT. The CDR3: CASSDRESDTQYF. The CDR3 nucleotides are TGTGCCAGCAGTGACAGGGAGTCAGATACGCAGTATTTT.

The chain recombines TRBV19 with TRBJ1-1; TRBD1 is a possible D gene (6 bases). The CDR3 totals 18 residues. Germline assignment: CDR1 LNHDA and CDR2 SQIVND (reference sequence). V lost 0 bases, J lost 0 bases, and 17 bases lay in between. DNA of the CDR3: TGTGCCAGTAGTATAGATCGGGGGGCCGCCCTTATGAACACTGAAGCTTTCTTT. Encoded protein: CASSIDRGAALMNTEAFF.

The rearrangement uses TRBV13 and TRBJ2-3; 7 bases map to TRBD2. V was pared by 5 bases and J by 1 base, with 6 bases of the junction left unmatched. Per the germline V gene, CDR1 is PRHDT and CDR2 is FYEKMQ (reference sequence). CDR3 size: 15 residues. This CDR3 reads CASSGGGVGTDTQYF. The CDR3, as DNA: TGTGCCAGCAGCGGGGGAGGGGTGGGCACAGATACGCAGTATTTT.